Below, 11 T cell receptor beta chains from the same sample are listed, as sequenced in a study of blood T cell repertoires in COVID-19. Data came from immunoSEQ multiplex PCR; TCRdb stores just in-frame clones and leaves some out. The sample records about 170,000 clones, around 87% being singletons. Sample: peripheral blood. Receptor source: a man aged 55 to 69 with COVID-19, enrolled during active disease.

V gene TRBV2 combines with J gene TRBJ2-7; the match to TRBD1 covers 8 bases. Losses at the gene ends were 6 bases for V and 5 bases for J; bases not matched to a gene: 9. The CDR3 loop spans 14 amino acids. Germline loops: CDR1 SNHLY, CDR2 FYNNEI. In DNA form, the CDR3 reads TGTGCCAGCAGGCCACAGGGGGGAGCCCACGAGCAGTACTTC. Its translation is CASRPQGGAHEQYF.

The V call is TRBV28, the J call TRBJ1-1; D unclear. The CDR3 totals 12 residues. The germline V gene encodes CDR1 MDHEN and CDR2 SYDVKM. Trimming took off 8 bases at V and 5 bases at J, with 12 bases between the two ends. The CDR3 bases are TGTGCCAGCCGGGAGTGGGGTACTGAAGCTTTCTTT. Residues: CASREWGTEAFF. The full variable domain, its missing parts supplied by reference TRBV28 and TRBJ1-1, is DVKVTQSSRYLVKRTGEKVFLECVQDMDHENMFWYRQDPGLGLRLIYFSYDVKMKEKGDIPEGYSVSREKKERFSLILESASTNQTSMYLCASREWGTEAFFGQGTRLTVV.

The chain is built from TRBV6-5 and TRBJ1-2; 7 bases are shared with TRBD1. Looked up from germline, CDR1 is MNHEY and CDR2 is SVGAGI. Losses at the gene ends were 4 bases for V and 11 bases for J; bases not matched to a gene: 16. This CDR3 comprises 15 residues. CDR3: CASSLGTGTEKGYTF. The CDR3 bases are TGTGCCAGCAGTTTAGGAACCGGGACAGAGAAAGGGTACACCTTC.

This chain connects TRBV24-1 to TRBJ2-3; perhaps TRBD2 as D (5 bases). V lost 4 bases, J lost 0 bases, and 13 bases lay in between. The germline gives CDR1 KGHDR, CDR2 SFDVKD. The CDR3 has 16 amino acids. This CDR3 reads CATSDPGLSSTDTQYF. CDR3 sequence (DNA): TGTGCCACCAGTGACCCTGGACTTTCTAGCACAGATACGCAGTATTTT.

This clone was observed once. This sequence joins TRBV5-1 and TRBJ2-5; D call uncertain. This CDR3 is built from 15 residues. The germline V gene encodes CDR1 SGHRS and CDR2 YFSETQ. With 0 bases removed from V and 1 base from J, the gap between germline ends came to 10 bases. DNA of the CDR3: TGCGCCAGCAGCTTGGGTTACCAGTTCCAAGAGACCCAGTACTTC. Its translation: CASSLGYQFQETQYF.

This clone was recorded a few times. The chain has TRBV25-1 and TRBJ1-2; D gene ambiguous. The CDR3 is made up of 16 amino acids. V dropped 1 base and J dropped 1 base, with 13 bases sitting between them. Looked up from germline, CDR1 is MGHDK and CDR2 is SYGVNS. The CDR3 sequence is CASSESGTIRNYGYTF. The CDR3 bases are TGTGCCAGCAGTGAATCAGGAACCATCCGTAACTATGGCTACACCTTC.

The CDR3: CASSSGGLAGGNEQFF. The CDR3, as DNA: TGCGCCAGCAGCTCCGGGGGACTAGCGGGGGGTAATGAGCAGTTCTTC. This sequence joins TRBV5-1 and TRBJ2-1; TRBD2 agrees at 15 bases. CDR3 length: 16 residues. CDR1 and CDR2 from the germline V gene are SGHRS and YFSETQ. V lost 3 bases and J lost 7; bases outside the gene matches: 5.

V usage is TRBV2 and J usage is TRBJ1-5; 8 nucleotides agree with TRBD1. V was pared by 6 bases and J by 3 bases, with 4 bases of the junction left unmatched. Germline assignment: CDR1 SNHLY and CDR2 FYNNEI. This CDR3 comprises 14 residues. CDR3 loop: CASSTQGDNQPQHF. The CDR3 DNA is TGTGCCAGCAGCACACAGGGGGACAATCAGCCCCAGCATTTT.

The chain carries TRBV9 and TRBJ1-1, with D possibly being TRBD1 (5 bases). Trimming stripped 3 bases from V and 3 bases from J, with 18 bases between. Germline CDR1 is SGDLS and CDR2 is YYNGEE. The CDR3 runs 16 residues. The CDR3 sequence is CASSDAMGRKDTEAFF. The CDR3 DNA reads as TGTGCCAGCAGCGACGCAATGGGGCGTAAGGACACTGAAGCTTTCTTT.

This chain joins TRBV19 and TRBJ1-5; unclear D gene. The germline V gene has CDR1 LNHDA and CDR2 SQIVND (reference sequence). The germline V and J ends were trimmed by 1 base and 3 bases, with 10 bases remaining between them. This CDR3 is 15 amino acids long. The CDR3 DNA reads TGTGCCAGTAGTATAGGCGGGGTATACAATCAGCCCCAGCATTTT. Translation: CASSIGGVYNQPQHF.

This clone showed up just once. CDR3 DNA sequence: TGTGCCATCAGTGAGTTGGGAGATTCCTACGAGCAGTACTTC. Protein sequence: CAISELGDSYEQYF. This rearrangement joins TRBV10-3 to TRBJ2-7, with D maybe TRBD2 (5 bases). This CDR3 spans 14 amino acids. V was cut by 1 base and J by 1 base, with 8 bases left in between. Germline V gives CDR1 ENHRY, CDR2 SYGVKD.